Below, 27 T cell receptor beta chains from the same sample are listed, as sequenced in a study of T cell responses to AZD1222 COVID-19 vaccine. Sequencing was performed with immunoSEQ multiplex PCR; in TCRdb, only in-frame clones are kept and a portion is missing. The sample shows roughly 170,000 clones, around 94% of them seen only once. Sequenced material: peripheral blood, taken 28 days after the second AZD1222 dose. Receptors originate from an adult who received the AZD1222 COVID-19 vaccine.

The chain links TRBV7-2 to TRBJ2-1; 8 bases map to TRBD2. The CDR3 extends over 14 amino acids. Germline assignment: CDR1 SGHTA and CDR2 FQGNSA. With 3 bases clipped from V and 6 bases from J, the junction kept 4 bases outside the gene matches. CDR3 amino acids: CASSLTSAVNEQFF. CDR3 coding DNA: TGTGCCAGCAGCTTGACTAGCGCTGTCAATGAGCAGTTCTTC.

The rearrangement joins TRBV30 to TRBJ1-6, with D hard to call. V lost 2 bases and J lost 7, with 3 bases in between. Per the germline V gene, CDR1 is GTSNPN and CDR2 is SVGIG (reference sequence). This CDR3 comprises 11 residues. In nucleotides, the CDR3 is TGTGCCTGGAGTATCAATTCACCCCTCCACTTT. Translating gives CAWSINSPLHF.

The chain has TRBV29-1 and TRBJ2-5; 7 nucleotides align to TRBD1. CDR3 size: 12 residues. Germline CDR1 reads SQVTM; CDR2 reads ANQGSEA. The CDR3 DNA reads TGCAGTTTTCAGGGGGACCAAGAGACCCAGTACTTC. Its protein product is CSFQGDQETQYF.

This clone was recorded only once. The chain links TRBV19 to TRBJ1-1; D is uncertain. CDR3 size: 13 residues. Trimming took off 5 bases at V and 2 bases at J, with 9 bases between the two ends. In germline, CDR1 is LNHDA, CDR2 SQIVND (reference sequence). As DNA, the CDR3 is TGTGCCAGTAGTCGTATGGGAAACACTGAAGCTTTCTTT. Encoded protein: CASSRMGNTEAFF.

J is TRBJ1-5 and V is TRBV3-1 (or the pseudogene TRBV3-2), with D maybe TRBD1 (5 bases). This CDR3 contains 13 residues. Trimming took 2 bases from V and 7 from J, leaving 9 bases between them. CDR1 and CDR2 from the germline V gene are LGHDT and YNNKEL (reference sequence). The CDR3 DNA sequence: TGTGCCAGCAGCCAAACAGGTGGACAGCCCCAGCATTTT. Translation: CASSQTGGQPQHF.

V and J are TRBV5-5 and TRBJ1-1, with 7 bases aligning to TRBD1. Germline CDR1 and CDR2: SGHKS and YYEKEE (reference sequence). Trimming took 4 bases from V and 2 from J; bases not matched to a gene: 14. The CDR3 is 17 amino acids. DNA for the CDR3: TGTGCCAGCAGCCCGCCGCGGGGACAGCAGTTTAACACTGAAGCTTTCTTT. Translated: CASSPPRGQQFNTEAFF. The full variable domain, its missing parts supplied by reference TRBV5-5 and TRBJ1-1, is DAGVTQSPTHLIKTRGQQVTLRCSPISGHKSVSWYQQVLGQGPQFIFQYYEKEERGRGNFPDRFSARQFPNYSSELNVNALLLGDSALYLCASSPPRGQQFNTEAFFGQGTRLTVV.

The rearrangement joins TRBV11-3 to TRBJ1-2, with TRBD1 matching 8 bases. V trimming: 0 bases; J trimming: 4 bases; junction bases outside the gene matches: 10. This CDR3 has 17 residues. Per the germline V gene, CDR1 is SGHNT and CDR2 is YENEEA. The CDR3 is CASSLEGTGVSTYGYTF. CDR3 nucleotide sequence: TGTGCCAGCAGCTTAGAGGGGACAGGCGTGTCAACCTATGGCTACACCTTC.

The rearrangement joins TRBV6-5 to TRBJ1-6; D is unclear. The V and J ends lost 6 bases and 8 bases respectively, with 17 bases between them. The CDR3 covers 15 residues. Per germline, CDR1 MNHEY and CDR2 SVGAGI. The CDR3 loop is CASSRILRLDSPLHF. CDR3 DNA: TGTGCCAGCAGCCGGATTTTAAGACTTGATTCACCCCTCCACTTT.

The genes are TRBV18 and TRBJ1-1; possible D gene TRBD1, 6 bases. From germline, CDR1 is KGHSH and CDR2 LQKENI. This CDR3 spans 14 amino acids. The germline V and J ends were trimmed by 2 bases and 1 base, with 8 bases remaining between them. The CDR3 region has the DNA TGTGCCAGCTCACCAAGGACAGAGAACACTGAAGCTTTCTTT. It yields the protein CASSPRTENTEAFF.

This clone was observed once. The rearrangement uses TRBV27 and TRBJ1-2; TRBD1 matches 7 bases. Germline V lookup: CDR1 MNHEY, CDR2 SMNVEV (reference sequence). This CDR3 contains 15 residues. J lost 6 bases, V lost 4 bases, and 11 bases had no gene match. The CDR3 reads CASSSNRGSVHGYTF. The CDR3 DNA reads TGTGCCAGCAGTTCAAACAGGGGAAGTGTCCATGGCTACACCTTC.

Here the CDR3 DNA reads TGCGCCAGCAGCTTGACACTAGCGGGAGTTAGTTACGAGCAGTACTTC. Its translation is CASSLTLAGVSYEQYF. The chain has TRBV5-1 and TRBJ2-7, with 11 bases identical to TRBD2. J gave up 4 bases and V 1 base, and 7 bases lay outside the gene matches. This CDR3 has 16 residues. The germline gives CDR1 SGHRS, CDR2 YFSETQ.

V and J are TRBV4-1 and TRBJ1-2; 8 nucleotides match TRBD1. J was trimmed by 0 bases and V by 1 base; bases with no gene match: 4. The germline V gene encodes CDR1 MGHRA and CDR2 YSYEKL. This CDR3 has 16 residues. The CDR3 spells CASSQAPTGANYGYTF. In DNA, the CDR3 is TGCGCCAGCAGCCAAGCCCCGACAGGGGCTAACTATGGCTACACCTTC.

This chain connects TRBV7-6 to TRBJ2-5, with 12 bases fitting TRBD2. Per the germline V gene, CDR1 is SGHVS and CDR2 is FNYEAQ. The ends lost 5 bases at V and 4 bases at J; junction bases unmatched: 11. This CDR3 is 17 amino acids long. CDR3 nucleotide sequence: TGTGCCAGCAGCGCCTTACCTAGCGGGAGGGCCTTAGAGACCCAGTACTTC. This gives the protein CASSALPSGRALETQYF.

V gene TRBV30 combines with J gene TRBJ1-5, with 8 bases lining up with TRBD1. Germline V gene lookup returns CDR1 GTSNPN and CDR2 SVGIG (reference sequence). J lost 8 bases, V lost 0 bases, and 9 bases had no gene match. The length of the CDR3 is 15 residues. The CDR3 here is CAWSVHLAGGEPQHF. The DNA for the CDR3 is TGTGCCTGGAGTGTACATCTGGCAGGGGGCGAGCCCCAGCATTTT.

The chain links TRBV7-3 to TRBJ1-2; TRBD1 matches at 7 bases. CDR1 and CDR2 from the germline V gene are SGHTA and FQGTGA. The CDR3 contains 19 residues. V lost 2 bases and J lost 3; bases outside the gene matches: 18. CDR3 nucleotides: TGTGCCAGCAGCTTATACCCCATTACCCCCGCCGACAGGGACTATGGCTACACCTTC. It is translated as CASSLYPITPADRDYGYTF.

This chain uses TRBV6-2 or TRBV6-3 with TRBJ2-4; D possibly corresponds to TRBD2 (6 bases). Germline lookup yields CDR1 MNHEY and CDR2 SVGEGT. CDR3 length: 15 residues. Trimming stripped 0 bases from V and 4 bases from J, with 10 bases between. CDR3 residues: CASSYSGGLKNIQYF. In DNA form, the CDR3 reads TGTGCCAGCAGTTACTCGGGCGGACTAAAAAACATTCAGTACTTC.

This chain connects TRBV27 to TRBJ2-7, with a weak D call TRBD2 (6 bases). Trimming pared 10 bases from V and 3 bases from J, leaving 13 bases between. Germline CDR1 and CDR2: MNHEY and SMNVEV (reference sequence). The CDR3 has 12 residues. The CDR3 DNA reads as TGTGCCACCTGGGACTTCCGCTACGAGCAGTACTTC. Its translation: CATWDFRYEQYF.

This chain connects TRBV6-1 to TRBJ2-1, with TRBD2 identical over 14 bases. Unmatched junction bases numbered 7, after V lost 4 bases and J lost 8 bases. The germline CDR1 and CDR2 sequences are MNHNS and SASEGT. The CDR3 has 16 amino acids. The CDR3 coding sequence is TGTGCCAGCAGTGGTGAAAGACTAGCGGGAGGGGATGAGCAGTTCTTC. Encoded protein: CASSGERLAGGDEQFF.

The chain links TRBV11-3 to TRBJ2-7, with TRBD1 identical over 9 bases. J gave up 2 bases and V 0 bases, and 2 bases lay outside the gene matches. Germline V gene data show CDR1 as SGHNT and CDR2 as YENEEA. CDR3 length: 15 residues. The CDR3 DNA is TGTGCCAGCAGCTTAGATGGGACAGGGACCTACGAGCAGTACTTC. This encodes CASSLDGTGTYEQYF.

The chain has TRBV3-1 (or the pseudogene TRBV3-2) and TRBJ2-5; the D is unclear. The CDR3 loop spans 14 amino acids. Germline V lookup: CDR1 LGHDT, CDR2 YNNKEL (reference sequence). With 0 bases removed from V and 1 base from J, the gap between germline ends came to 6 bases. CDR3 sequence: CASSQDYLQETQYF. The CDR3 bases are TGTGCCAGCAGCCAAGACTATCTCCAAGAGACCCAGTACTTC.

J is TRBJ1-1 and V is TRBV11-3, with a weak D call TRBD1 (5 bases). In germline, CDR1 is SGHNT, CDR2 YENEEA. V was clipped by 1 base and J by 1 base, with 22 bases between them. The CDR3 is 19 residues long. CDR3 amino acids: CASSLVLGVTGRENTEAFF. In DNA form, the CDR3 reads TGTGCCAGCAGCTTAGTCTTGGGGGTAACAGGCCGTGAGAACACTGAAGCTTTCTTT.

V usage is TRBV2 and J usage is TRBJ1-1; tentative D call: TRBD1 (6 bases). The CDR3 spans 15 residues. Trimming shortened V by 0 bases and J by 7 bases, and 15 bases separated the two germline ends. The germline CDR1 and CDR2 sequences are SNHLY and FYNNEI. The CDR3 coding sequence is TGTGCCAGCAGTGAAGCGCTGGGGGGGGCAGGTGAAGCTTTCTTT. It encodes CASSEALGGAGEAFF.

J is TRBJ1-5 and V is TRBV3-1 (or the pseudogene TRBV3-2), with a tentative D call TRBD1 (6 bases). Trimming took off 3 bases at V and 3 bases at J, with 9 bases between the two ends. CDR3 length: 14 amino acids. CDR1 is LGHDT, CDR2 YNNKEL, per germline (reference sequence). The CDR3 sequence is CASSQDSFNQPQHF. As DNA, the CDR3 is TGTGCCAGCAGCCAGGACAGCTTCAATCAGCCCCAGCATTTT.

The CDR3 region has the DNA TGTGCTAGTGGTACCGGGACTAGCGTTGAGACCCAGTACTTC. Residues: CASGTGTSVETQYF. The chain recombines TRBV12-5 with TRBJ2-5; 10 bases match TRBD2. V lost 5 bases and J lost 5; bases outside the gene matches: 5. CDR1 is LGHNT and CDR2 is FRNRAP in the germline V gene. The CDR3 has 14 residues.

The chain joins TRBV2 to TRBJ2-2; TRBD2 matches 7 bases. The V and J ends lost 4 bases and 1 base, in that order; junction bases with no gene match: 3. The CDR3 has 15 residues. Germline V gives CDR1 SNHLY, CDR2 FYNNEI. The CDR3 sequence: CASSGLAENTGELFF. CDR3 in DNA: TGTGCCAGCAGTGGGCTAGCGGAGAACACCGGGGAGCTGTTTTTT.

The rearrangement links TRBV28 to TRBJ1-2; 9 bases line up with TRBD1. The CDR3 has 13 amino acids. Germline V gene lookup returns CDR1 MDHEN and CDR2 SYDVKM. The V and J ends lost 5 bases and 4 bases, in that order; junction bases with no gene match: 2. The CDR3, as DNA: TGTGCCAGCAGTGAGGACAGGGGCTATGGCTACACCTTC. It codes for CASSEDRGYGYTF.

CDR3 DNA sequence: TGTGCCAGCAGTCCCCAATTGGGGGCGAATCAGCCCCAGCATTTT. It specifies CASSPQLGANQPQHF. The chain has TRBV28 and TRBJ1-5; weak D call: TRBD1 (6 bases). CDR3 size: 15 residues. V was cut by 5 bases and J by 4 bases, with 15 bases left in between. Germline V CDR1 and CDR2: MDHEN, SYDVKM.